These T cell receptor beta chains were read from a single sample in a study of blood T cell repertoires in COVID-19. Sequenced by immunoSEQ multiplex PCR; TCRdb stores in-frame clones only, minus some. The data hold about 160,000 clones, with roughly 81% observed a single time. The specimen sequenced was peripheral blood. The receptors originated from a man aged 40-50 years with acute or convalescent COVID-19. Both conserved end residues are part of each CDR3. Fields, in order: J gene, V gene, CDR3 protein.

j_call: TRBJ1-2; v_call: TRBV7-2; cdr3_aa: CASSPGTEYGYTF
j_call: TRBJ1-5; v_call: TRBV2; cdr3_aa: CASSEGILNQPQHF
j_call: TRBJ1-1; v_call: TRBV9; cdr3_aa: CASSSGTGRTEAFF
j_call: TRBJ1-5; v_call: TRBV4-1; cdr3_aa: CASSQAGTGGQPQHF
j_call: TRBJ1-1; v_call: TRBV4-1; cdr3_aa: CASSHFLNTEAFF
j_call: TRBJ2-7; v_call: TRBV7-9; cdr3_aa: CASSSWTLYEQYF
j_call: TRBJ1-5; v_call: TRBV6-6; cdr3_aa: CASRPKGGNQPQHF
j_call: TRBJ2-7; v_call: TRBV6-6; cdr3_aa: CASSYSRGASYEQYF
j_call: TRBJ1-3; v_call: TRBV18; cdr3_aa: CASSPDRAGNTIYF
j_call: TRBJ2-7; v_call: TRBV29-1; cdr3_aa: CSVAGLGAREQYF
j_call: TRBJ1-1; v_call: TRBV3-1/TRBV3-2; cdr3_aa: CASSQNTGYEAFF
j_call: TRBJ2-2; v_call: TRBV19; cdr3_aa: CASKGTGNTGELFF
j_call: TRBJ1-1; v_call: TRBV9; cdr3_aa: CASSAKGGAAEAFF
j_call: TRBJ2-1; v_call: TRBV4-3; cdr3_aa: CASSLLAGGAGNEQFF
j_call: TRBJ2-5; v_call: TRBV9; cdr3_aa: CASSRQGTGGETQYF